This TCR beta chain was sequenced in a study of blood T cells in healthy people across ages. Together with a sample-barcoded 5' primer, a J-beta primer mix was included in a second PCR lasting about 7 to 11 cycles. TCRdb re-analysed the 5' RACE reads in MiXCR, keeping a single row per CDR3 protein. The repertoire holds around 1,000,000 distinct CDR3 sequences, with 20% to 25% as singletons. This same sample was also part of a study on T cells of mothers and their children.

The sample was blood. The receptor was isolated from a girl aged 2 to 9 in good health.

Written as DNA, the CDR3 is TGTGCCAGCAGCCAAGTCGAAACTGGACACACAGATACGCAGTATTTT. Its translation is CASSQVETGHTDTQYF. The rearrangement uses TRBV3-1 and TRBJ2-3; D may be TRBD1 (5 bases). V was pared by 1 base and J by 2 bases, with 13 bases between. Looked up from germline, CDR1 is LGHDT and CDR2 is YNNKEL (reference sequence). This CDR3 has 16 amino acids.